The 2 T cell receptor beta chains in this list originate from one sample, sequenced in a study of blood T cell repertoires in COVID-19. Repertoires were generated with immunoSEQ multiplex PCR, while TCRdb's copy carries only in-frame clones and drops some. The sample includes 300,000 to 350,000 clones, 90% of them seen just once. Sequencing input: peripheral blood. These receptors originate from a woman in her twenties or thirties with COVID-19, enrolled during active disease.

This clone appeared a single time. The rearrangement joins TRBV12-3 or TRBV12-4 to TRBJ2-1; TRBD2 matches at 8 bases. The V segment lost 3 bases and the J segment 7 bases; nucleotides outside the gene matches: 2. The CDR3 runs 13 residues. The CDR3 DNA follows: TGTGCCAGCAGTTTGGGACTAGTAAATGAGCAGTTCTTC. As protein: CASSLGLVNEQFF.

Here the CDR3 DNA reads TGCGCCAGCAGCTTTGACAGGGGGTTCGAGCAGTACTTC. Its translation is CASSFDRGFEQYF. The genes are TRBV5-1 and TRBJ2-7; 9 bases agree with TRBD1. This CDR3 comprises 13 residues. The V and J ends lost 2 bases and 6 bases, in that order; junction bases with no gene match: 3. Germline lookup yields CDR1 SGHRS and CDR2 YFSETQ.